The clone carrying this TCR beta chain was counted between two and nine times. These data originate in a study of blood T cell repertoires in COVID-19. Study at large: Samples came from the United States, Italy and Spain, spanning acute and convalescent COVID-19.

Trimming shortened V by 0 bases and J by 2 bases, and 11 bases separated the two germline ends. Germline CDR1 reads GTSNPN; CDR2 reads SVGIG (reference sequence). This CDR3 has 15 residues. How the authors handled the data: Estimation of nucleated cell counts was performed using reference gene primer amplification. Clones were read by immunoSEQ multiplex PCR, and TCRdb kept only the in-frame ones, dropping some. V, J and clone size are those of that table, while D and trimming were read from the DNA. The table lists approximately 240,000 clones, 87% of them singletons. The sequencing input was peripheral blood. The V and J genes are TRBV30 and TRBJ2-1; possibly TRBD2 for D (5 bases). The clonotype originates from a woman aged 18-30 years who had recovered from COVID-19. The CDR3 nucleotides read TGTGCCTGGAGTGTAGGCCCGGAGGCCTACAATGAGCAGTTCTTC. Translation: CAWSVGPEAYNEQFF. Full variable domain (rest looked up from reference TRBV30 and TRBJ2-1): SQTIHQWPATLVQPVGSPLSLECTVEGTSNPNLYWYRQAAGRGLQLLFYSVGIGQISSEVPQNLSASRPQDRQFILSSKKLLLSDSGFYLCAWSVGPEAYNEQFFGPGTRLTVL.